This T cell receptor (beta chain) was captured by sequencing in a study of OX40 agonist ivuxolimab in advanced cancers. Across the study: Melanoma, hepatocellular carcinoma, head and neck or renal cell cancer occurred in dose-escalation patients. Participants, roughly 80% male, averaged around 64 years of age, ranging from roughly 23 to 90.

The method was immunoSEQ multiplex PCR; TCRdb's version includes in-frame clones alone and lacks a portion of them. The sample comprises about 27,000 clones, approximately 78% of which are singletons, and about a fifth rests with the top ten. Study results and limitations: In general, CD8+ T cells held more expanded clones than CD4+ did, on average. The authors did not determine the antigen specificity of the expanded peripheral T cells.

Germline CDR1 and CDR2: SGHTA and FQGTGA. The V and J ends lost 5 bases and 2 bases, in that order; junction bases with no gene match: 2. The CDR3 is 14 amino acids. As to this clone: What it binds is not known.

The receptor was derived from an adult with an advanced solid tumor such as melanoma, head and neck, liver or kidney cancer. The material was CD4+ or CD8+ T cells sorted from blood, obtained in a trial of the OX40 agonist ivuxolimab. The chain joins TRBV7-3 to TRBJ2-7; the match to TRBD2 covers 11 bases. The CDR3 region is CASSPTSGAYEQYF. The CDR3 DNA reads as TGTGCCAGCAGCCCGACTAGCGGGGCCTACGAGCAGTACTTC.